Below, 6 T cell receptor beta chains from the same sample are listed, as sequenced in a study of response to subunit inactivated influenza vaccine. Each CDR3 protein is one row after TCRdb ran MiXCR on the RT-PCR reads. In the table there are over 400,000 distinct CDR3 sequences, roughly 11% of which are singletons. The sequencing here drew on PBMCs from blood, taken about 40 days after vaccination. These receptors were taken from a man between 45 and 60 years old who received an inactivated influenza vaccine.

This clonotype was observed a few times. The V gene is TRBV12-3 or TRBV12-4, the J gene TRBJ1-1; D is unclear. V was clipped by 6 bases and J by 1 base, with 12 bases between them. This CDR3 is 14 amino acids long. CDR3 region: CASRDPTKNTEAFF. DNA of the CDR3: TGTGCCAGCAGGGATCCGACAAAGAACACTGAAGCTTTCTTT.

The chain recombines TRBV29-1 with TRBJ2-5, with 9 bases matching TRBD1. V lost 7 bases, J lost 5 bases, and 14 bases stayed unmatched. Germline V gene lookup returns CDR1 SQVTM and CDR2 ANQGSEA. The CDR3 runs 15 residues. DNA for the CDR3: TGCAGCGCCCACAGTATGGGACAGGGTTCGGAGACCCAGTACTTC. This codes for CSAHSMGQGSETQYF.

This clonotype was observed at least ten times. The J gene is TRBJ2-7, the V gene TRBV5-1; possible D gene TRBD2, 5 bases. The CDR3 is 14 amino acids. Germline-derived CDR1 and CDR2 are SGHRS and YFSETQ. V was cut by 3 bases and J by 4 bases, with 14 bases left in between. CDR3 in amino acids: CASSSSLEPYEQYF. The CDR3 coding sequence is TGCGCCAGCAGCTCCTCACTAGAACCATACGAGCAGTACTTC.

This clonotype came up a few times. The rearrangement uses TRBV25-1 and TRBJ1-1; D possibly corresponds to TRBD1 (5 bases). V lost 6 bases to trimming and J lost 0 bases, with 11 bases between them. CDR1 is MGHDK, CDR2 SYGVNS, per germline. The CDR3 loop spans 14 amino acids. In nucleotides, the CDR3 is TGTGCCAGCAGACCCACGGGGCTGAACACTGAAGCTTTCTTT. It specifies CASRPTGLNTEAFF. The full variable domain, with the rest looked up from reference TRBV25-1 and TRBJ1-1, is EADIYQTPRYLVIGTGKKITLECSQTMGHDKMYWYQQDPGMELHLIHYSYGVNSTEKGDLSSESTVSRIRTEHFPLTLESARPSHTSQYLCASRPTGLNTEAFFGQGTRLTVV.

The chain recombines TRBV12-3 or TRBV12-4 with TRBJ2-1; TRBD2 matches 7 bases. The CDR3 is made up of 14 amino acids. V was clipped by 2 bases and J by 8 bases; unmatched bases: 6. The CDR3 DNA reads as TGTGCCAGCAGTTTACTGCGGGGAGGGGATGAGCAGTTCTTC. Translation gives CASSLLRGGDEQFF.

V usage is TRBV19 and J usage is TRBJ2-2; D call uncertain. Looked up from germline, CDR1 is LNHDA and CDR2 is SQIVND (reference sequence). CDR3 length equals 12 residues. Trimming pared 4 bases from V and 6 bases from J, leaving 6 bases between. Written as DNA, the CDR3 is TGTGCCAGTAGTACGGTGTCCGGGGAGCTGTTTTTT. This sequence encodes CASSTVSGELFF.